The sequence of this TCR beta chain was determined in a study of blood T cell repertoires in COVID-19. In the study overall: PBMCs, B-cell-depleted T cells, or T cells were the source of the cDNA or gDNA that made up the material.

Clones were read by immunoSEQ multiplex PCR, and TCRdb kept only the in-frame ones, dropping some. The sample shows around 150,000 clones, about nine tenths of them seen only once. Seattle enrolled patients during active infection and tracked them longitudinally. V lost 0 bases, J lost 7 bases, and 13 bases lay in between. The CDR3 runs 15 residues. Germline V CDR1 and CDR2: LNHNV, YYDKDF (reference sequence). Sequenced: peripheral blood. The genes are TRBV15 and TRBJ2-1; D not certain. This clonotype was obtained from a young man with COVID-19, enrolled during active disease. In DNA form, the CDR3 reads TGTGCCACCAGCAGAGATCGATATAACGGGAATGAGCAGTTCTTC. Encoded protein: CATSRDRYNGNEQFF.